This TCR beta chain was recorded in a study of T cell responses to AZD1222 COVID-19 vaccine. Study-level findings and limits: At 160-218 and 743-854, vaccine-associated CD4 TCRs were dominant, and they spanned spike. It should be noted that donors were predominantly white British and more often female, and clonal diversity was possibly underestimated. Close to half of all spike-specific TCRs reportedly target regions of the variants that are unmutated.

This CDR3 has 15 residues. V shed 4 bases and J 5 bases; nucleotides not matched to a gene: 8. Germline lookup yields CDR1 LNHDA and CDR2 SQIVND (reference sequence). Sequencing was performed with immunoSEQ multiplex PCR; in TCRdb, only in-frame clones are kept and a portion is missing. This table holds 52,000 or so clones, about four fifths found once. Comment on this clone: Its cognate antigen is unknown.

The sequencing here drew on peripheral blood, taken on day 0 of AZD1222 vaccination. The receptor comes from an adult in good health. This chain links TRBV19 with TRBJ2-5, with 9 bases fitting TRBD1. CDR3 nucleotide sequence: TGTGCCAGTAGTACGCCGGGACAGGGCGAGGAGACCCAGTACTTC. Its protein is CASSTPGQGEETQYF.